Described below is a single T cell receptor beta chain sequence and its context. Antigen: not known. CDR3 length: 12 residues. CDR1 and CDR2 (germline): MNHEY, SVGAGI. V was clipped by 5 bases and J by 4 bases, with 8 bases between them. These data come from a study of T cell responses to AZD1222 COVID-19 vaccine. General study results and limits: Repertoire sampling was restricted to post-peak T cell response timepoints. When two AZD1222 doses had been given, Spike-specific TCR breadth and depth rose. Seropositivity was recorded at baseline in only 6 or 7 AZD1222 recipients. Nearly half of spike-specific TCRs reportedly target variant regions that are unmutated in the B.1.351 and B.1.1.7 variants.

Here immunoSEQ multiplex PCR was the method, and the copy in TCRdb shows in-frame clones only, minus some. This table has roughly 200,000 clones, around 94% appearing once. The V call is TRBV6-5, the J call TRBJ1-2, with unresolved D. The receptor was isolated from an adult who received the MenACWY meningococcal vaccine as a control. Sequences were derived from peripheral blood, sampled 28 days after the second dose of the MenACWY control vaccine. CDR3 DNA sequence: TGTGCCAGCAGTCAAACACCCTATGGCTACACCTTC. It encodes CASSQTPYGYTF.